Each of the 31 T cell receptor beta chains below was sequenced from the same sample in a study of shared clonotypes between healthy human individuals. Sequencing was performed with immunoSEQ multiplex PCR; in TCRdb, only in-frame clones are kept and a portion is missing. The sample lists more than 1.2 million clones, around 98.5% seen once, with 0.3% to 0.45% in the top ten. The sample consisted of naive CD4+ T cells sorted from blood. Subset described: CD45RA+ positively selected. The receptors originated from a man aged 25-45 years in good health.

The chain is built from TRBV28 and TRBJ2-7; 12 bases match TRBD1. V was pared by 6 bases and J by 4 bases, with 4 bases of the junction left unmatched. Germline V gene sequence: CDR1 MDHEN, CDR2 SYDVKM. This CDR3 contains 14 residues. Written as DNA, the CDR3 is TGTGCCAGCAGCCGGGACAGGGGGCAATACGAGCAGTACTTC. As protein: CASSRDRGQYEQYF.

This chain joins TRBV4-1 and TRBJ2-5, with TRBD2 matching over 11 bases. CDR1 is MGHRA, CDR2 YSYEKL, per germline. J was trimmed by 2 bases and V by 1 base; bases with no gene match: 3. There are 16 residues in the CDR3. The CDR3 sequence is CASSQGLAGKQETQYF. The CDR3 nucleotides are TGCGCCAGCAGCCAAGGACTAGCGGGAAAACAAGAGACCCAGTACTTC.

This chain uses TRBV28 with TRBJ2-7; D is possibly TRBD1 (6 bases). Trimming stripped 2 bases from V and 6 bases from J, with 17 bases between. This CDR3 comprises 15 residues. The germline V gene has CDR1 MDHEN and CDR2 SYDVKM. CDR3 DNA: TGTGCCAGCAGTTTAAGTGCAGGGGCGCCGGGCGAGCAGTACTTC. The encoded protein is CASSLSAGAPGEQYF.

The CDR3 here is CSASQRQYF. CDR3 nucleotide sequence: TGCAGTGCTAGCCAGCGACAGTACTTC. The gene calls are TRBV20-1 and TRBJ2-7; D is unresolved. This CDR3 has 9 amino acids. Germline values: CDR1 DFQATT, CDR2 SNEGSKA (reference sequence). V lost 3 bases to trimming and J lost 10 bases, with 7 bases between them.

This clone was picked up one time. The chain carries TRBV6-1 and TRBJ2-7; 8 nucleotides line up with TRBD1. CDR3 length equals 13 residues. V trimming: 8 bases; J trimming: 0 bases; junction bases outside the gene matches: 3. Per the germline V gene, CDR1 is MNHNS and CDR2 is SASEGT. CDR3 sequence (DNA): TGTGCCAGCGTAACAGGGGGCTCCTACGAGCAGTACTTC. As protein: CASVTGGSYEQYF.

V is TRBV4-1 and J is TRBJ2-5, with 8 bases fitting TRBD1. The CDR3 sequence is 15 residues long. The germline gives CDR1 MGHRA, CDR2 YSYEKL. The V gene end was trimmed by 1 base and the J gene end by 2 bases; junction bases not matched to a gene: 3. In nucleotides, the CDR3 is TGCGCCAGCAGCCAAGCCGGGACAGGACAAGAGACCCAGTACTTC. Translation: CASSQAGTGQETQYF.

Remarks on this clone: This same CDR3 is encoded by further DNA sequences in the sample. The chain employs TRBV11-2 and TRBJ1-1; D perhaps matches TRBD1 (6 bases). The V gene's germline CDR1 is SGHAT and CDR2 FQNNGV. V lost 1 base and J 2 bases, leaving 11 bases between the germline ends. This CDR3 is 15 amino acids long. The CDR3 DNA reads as TGTGCCAGCAGCTTAGTGGGGGGGGCTAACACTGAAGCTTTCTTT. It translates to CASSLVGGANTEAFF.

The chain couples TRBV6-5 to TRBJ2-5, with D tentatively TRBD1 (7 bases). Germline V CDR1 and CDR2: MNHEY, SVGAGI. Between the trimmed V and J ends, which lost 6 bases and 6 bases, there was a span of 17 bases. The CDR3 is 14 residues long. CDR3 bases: TGTGCCAGCAGCCGACAGGGAGGTTTGAAGACCCAGTACTTC. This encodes CASSRQGGLKTQYF.

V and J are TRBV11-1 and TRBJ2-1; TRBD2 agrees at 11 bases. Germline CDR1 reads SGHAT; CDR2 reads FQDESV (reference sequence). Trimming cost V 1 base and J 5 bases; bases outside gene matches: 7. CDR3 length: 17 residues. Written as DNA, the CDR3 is TGTGCCAGCAGCTTAGTTAGCGGGAGGGGGCGACACAATGAGCAGTTCTTC. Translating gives CASSLVSGRGRHNEQFF.

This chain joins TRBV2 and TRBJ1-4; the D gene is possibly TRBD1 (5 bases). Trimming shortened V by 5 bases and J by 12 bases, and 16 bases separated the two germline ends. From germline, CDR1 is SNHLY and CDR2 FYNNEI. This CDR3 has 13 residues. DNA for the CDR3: TGTGCCAGCAGTTGGGACGGCGGGGGGGAACTGTTTTTT. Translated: CASSWDGGGELFF.

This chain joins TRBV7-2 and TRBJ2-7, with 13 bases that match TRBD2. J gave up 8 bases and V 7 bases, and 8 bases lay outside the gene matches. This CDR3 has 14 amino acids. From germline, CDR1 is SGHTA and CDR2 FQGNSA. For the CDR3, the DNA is TGTGCCAGCACCTCTCCGGGACTAGCGGGGCAGCAGTACTTC. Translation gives CASTSPGLAGQQYF.

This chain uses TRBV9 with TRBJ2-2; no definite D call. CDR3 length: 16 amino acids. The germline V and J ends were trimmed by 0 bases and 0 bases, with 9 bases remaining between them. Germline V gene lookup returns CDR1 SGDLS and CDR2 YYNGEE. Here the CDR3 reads CASSVGRATNTGELFF. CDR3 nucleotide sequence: TGTGCCAGCAGCGTAGGTCGAGCGACGAACACCGGGGAGCTGTTTTTT. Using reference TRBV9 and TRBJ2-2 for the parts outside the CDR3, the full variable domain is DSGVTQTPKHLITATGQRVTLRCSPRSGDLSVYWYQQSLDQGLQFLIQYYNGEERAKGNILERFSAQQFPDLHSELNLSSLELGDSALYFCASSVGRATNTGELFFGEGSRLTVL.

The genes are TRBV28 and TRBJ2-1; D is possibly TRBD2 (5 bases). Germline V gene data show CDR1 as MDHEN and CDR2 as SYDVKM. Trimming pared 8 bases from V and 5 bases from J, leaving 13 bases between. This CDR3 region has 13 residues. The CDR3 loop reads CASRNGVDNEQFF. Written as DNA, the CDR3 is TGTGCCAGCCGTAACGGGGTGGACAATGAGCAGTTCTTC.

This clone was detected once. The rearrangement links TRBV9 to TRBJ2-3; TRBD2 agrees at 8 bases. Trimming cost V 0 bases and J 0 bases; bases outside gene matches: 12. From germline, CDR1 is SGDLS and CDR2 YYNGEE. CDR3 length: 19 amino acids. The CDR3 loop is CASSVGLGMTSVSTDTQYF. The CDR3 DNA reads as TGTGCCAGCAGCGTAGGCCTCGGGATGACTAGCGTGAGCACAGATACGCAGTATTTT.

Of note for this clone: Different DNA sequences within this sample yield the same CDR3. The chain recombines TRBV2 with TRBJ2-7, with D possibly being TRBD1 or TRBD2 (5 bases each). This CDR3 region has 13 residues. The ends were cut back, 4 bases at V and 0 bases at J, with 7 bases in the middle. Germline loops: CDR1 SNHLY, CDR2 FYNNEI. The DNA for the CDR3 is TGTGCCAGCAGTGCGAGGGGCTCCTACGAGCAGTACTTC. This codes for CASSARGSYEQYF. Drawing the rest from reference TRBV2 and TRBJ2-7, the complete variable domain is EPEVTQTPSHQVTQMGQEVILRCVPISNHLYFYWYRQILGQKVEFLVSFYNNEISEKSEIFDDQFSVERPDGSNFTLKIRSTKLEDSAMYFCASSARGSYEQYFGPGTRLTVT.

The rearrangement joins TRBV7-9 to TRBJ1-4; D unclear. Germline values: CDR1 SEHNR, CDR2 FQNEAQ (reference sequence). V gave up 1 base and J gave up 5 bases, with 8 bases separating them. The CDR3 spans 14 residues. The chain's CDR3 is CASSLVRGNEKLFF. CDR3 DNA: TGTGCCAGCAGCTTAGTCAGAGGGAATGAAAAACTGTTTTTT.

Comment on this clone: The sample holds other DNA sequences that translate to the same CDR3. The CDR3 spells CASSVAGTSGTYEQYF. CDR3 DNA sequence: TGTGCCAGCAGCGTAGCTGGGACTAGCGGAACCTACGAGCAGTACTTC. This chain joins TRBV9 and TRBJ2-7; 11 bases align to TRBD2. This CDR3 has 16 residues. Germline-derived CDR1 and CDR2 are SGDLS and YYNGEE. V was pared by 0 bases and J by 2 bases, with 4 bases of the junction left unmatched.

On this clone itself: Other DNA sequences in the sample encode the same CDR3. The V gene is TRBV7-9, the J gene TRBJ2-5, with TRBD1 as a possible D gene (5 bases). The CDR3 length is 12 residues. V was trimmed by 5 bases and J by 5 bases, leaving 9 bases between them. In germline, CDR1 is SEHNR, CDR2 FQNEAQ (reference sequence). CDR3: CASSRWGETQYF. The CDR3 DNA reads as TGTGCCAGCAGCCGTTGGGGCGAGACCCAGTACTTC.

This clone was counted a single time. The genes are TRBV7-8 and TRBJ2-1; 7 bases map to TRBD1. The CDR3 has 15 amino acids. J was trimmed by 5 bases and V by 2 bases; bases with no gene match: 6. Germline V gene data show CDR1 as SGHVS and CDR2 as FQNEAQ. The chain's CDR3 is CASSLLGQSHNEQFF. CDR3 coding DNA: TGTGCCAGCAGCTTACTGGGACAGTCTCACAATGAGCAGTTCTTC.

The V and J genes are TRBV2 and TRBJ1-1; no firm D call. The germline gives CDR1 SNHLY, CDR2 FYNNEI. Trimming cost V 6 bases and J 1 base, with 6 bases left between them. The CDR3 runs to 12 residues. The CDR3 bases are TGTGCCAGCAGCCTAAGGAACACTGAAGCTTTCTTT. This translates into CASSLRNTEAFF.

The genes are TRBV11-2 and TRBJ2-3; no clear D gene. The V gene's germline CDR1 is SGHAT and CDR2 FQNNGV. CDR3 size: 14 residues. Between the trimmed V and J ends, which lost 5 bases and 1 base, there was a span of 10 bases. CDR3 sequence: CASSPTVGTDTQYF. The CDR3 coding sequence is TGTGCCAGCAGCCCCACAGTGGGCACAGATACGCAGTATTTT.

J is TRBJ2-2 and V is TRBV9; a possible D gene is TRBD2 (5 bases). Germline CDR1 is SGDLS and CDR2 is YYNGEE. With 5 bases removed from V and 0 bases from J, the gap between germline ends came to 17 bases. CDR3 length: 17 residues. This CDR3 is CASRGTPASPNTGELFF. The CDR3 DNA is TGTGCCAGCAGAGGCACCCCGGCTAGCCCGAACACCGGGGAGCTGTTTTTT. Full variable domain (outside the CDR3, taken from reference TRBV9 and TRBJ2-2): DSGVTQTPKHLITATGQRVTLRCSPRSGDLSVYWYQQSLDQGLQFLIQYYNGEERAKGNILERFSAQQFPDLHSELNLSSLELGDSALYFCASRGTPASPNTGELFFGEGSRLTVL.

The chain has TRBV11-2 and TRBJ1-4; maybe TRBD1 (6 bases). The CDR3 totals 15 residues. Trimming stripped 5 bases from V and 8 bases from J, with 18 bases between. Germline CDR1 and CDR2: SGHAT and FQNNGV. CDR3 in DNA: TGTGCCAGCAGCCTAGGGACATTCAGTGGGGAAAAACTGTTTTTT. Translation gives CASSLGTFSGEKLFF.

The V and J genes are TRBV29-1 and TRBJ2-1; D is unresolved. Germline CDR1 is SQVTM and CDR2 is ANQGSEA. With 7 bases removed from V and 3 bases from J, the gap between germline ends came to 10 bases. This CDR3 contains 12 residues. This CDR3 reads CSAATDYNEQFF. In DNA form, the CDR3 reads TGCAGCGCTGCCACGGACTACAATGAGCAGTTCTTC.

The CDR3 bases are TGCGCCAGCAGCGCACGACGAGGTAGTGAAGCTTTCTTT. Its protein is CASSARRGSEAFF. The genes are TRBV4-3 and TRBJ1-1, with D uncertain. Germline loops: CDR1 LGHNA, CDR2 YSLEER. This CDR3 is 13 amino acids long. The V gene lost 5 bases and the J gene lost 7 bases, with 14 bases spanning the gap.

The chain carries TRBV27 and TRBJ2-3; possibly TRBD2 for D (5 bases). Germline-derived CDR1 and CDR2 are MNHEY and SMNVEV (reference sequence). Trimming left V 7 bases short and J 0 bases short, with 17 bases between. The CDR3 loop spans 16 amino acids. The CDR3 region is CASTERSGWSTDTQYF. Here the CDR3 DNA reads TGTGCCAGCACCGAAAGGAGCGGCTGGAGCACAGATACGCAGTATTTT.

The CDR3 nucleotides read TGTGCCAGCAGCTTAGCCCTCAATCAGCCCCAGCATTTT. It yields the protein CASSLALNQPQHF. This chain links TRBV7-9 with TRBJ1-5; D not certain. This CDR3 spans 13 amino acids. Trimming removed 0 bases at V and 3 bases at J, with 3 bases between. Germline CDR1 is SEHNR and CDR2 is FQNEAQ (reference sequence).

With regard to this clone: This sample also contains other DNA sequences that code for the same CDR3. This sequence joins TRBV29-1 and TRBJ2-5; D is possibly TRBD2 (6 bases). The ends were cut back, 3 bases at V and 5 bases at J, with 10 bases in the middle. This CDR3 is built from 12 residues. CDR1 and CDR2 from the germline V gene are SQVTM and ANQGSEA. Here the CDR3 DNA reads TGCAGCGTTGATCTAGCGCGGGAGACCCAGTACTTC. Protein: CSVDLARETQYF.

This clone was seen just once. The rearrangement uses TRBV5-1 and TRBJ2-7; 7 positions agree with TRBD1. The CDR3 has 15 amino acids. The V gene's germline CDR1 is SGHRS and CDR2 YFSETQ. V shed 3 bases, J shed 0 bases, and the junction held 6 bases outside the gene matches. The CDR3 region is CASSSLQGPSYEQYF. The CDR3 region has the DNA TGCGCCAGCAGCTCGTTACAGGGGCCCTCCTACGAGCAGTACTTC.

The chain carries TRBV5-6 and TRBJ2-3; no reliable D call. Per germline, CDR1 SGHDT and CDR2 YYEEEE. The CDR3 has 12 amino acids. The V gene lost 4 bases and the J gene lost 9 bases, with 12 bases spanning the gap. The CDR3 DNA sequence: TGTGCCAGCAGCCGGGTGGCCTCGACGCAGTATTTT. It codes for CASSRVASTQYF.

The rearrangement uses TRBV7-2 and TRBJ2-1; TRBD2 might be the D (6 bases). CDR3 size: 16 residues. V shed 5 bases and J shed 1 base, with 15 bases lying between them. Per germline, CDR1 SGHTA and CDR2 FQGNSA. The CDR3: CASSRVSAGSYNEQFF. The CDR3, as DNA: TGTGCCAGCAGCAGGGTCAGTGCGGGATCCTACAATGAGCAGTTCTTC.